Below are 27 T cell receptor beta chains sequenced from a single sample in a study of blood T cell repertoires in COVID-19. This table comes from immunoSEQ multiplex PCR, and its TCRdb copy is limited to in-frame clones, with some not included. The table shows roughly 240,000 clones, with approximately 80% occurring only once. Sequencing was done on a sample of peripheral blood. Receptor source: a man aged 40-49 years who had recovered from COVID-19.

This rearrangement joins TRBV5-4 to TRBJ1-4, with 8 nucleotides matching TRBD1. The CDR3 runs 17 residues. Germline V gene data show CDR1 as SGHNT and CDR2 as YYREEE (reference sequence). Trimming removed 2 bases from V and 4 bases from J; junction bases left unmatched: 10. The CDR3 bases are TGTGCCAGCAGCTTCAGGGGGCTTGGGTTGATTAATGAAAAACTGTTTTTT. It translates to CASSFRGLGLINEKLFF.

The chain uses TRBV7-6 and TRBJ1-1, with TRBD1 as a possible D gene (5 bases). V was cut by 5 bases and J by 1 base, with 8 bases left in between. Germline V gene sequence: CDR1 SGHVS, CDR2 FNYEAQ. CDR3 length: 13 amino acids. The CDR3 is CASSLQGNTEAFF. The CDR3 nucleotides read TGTGCCAGCAGCCTCCAGGGGAACACTGAAGCTTTCTTT.

The V gene is TRBV7-2, the J gene TRBJ2-1, with TRBD2 matching over 8 bases. CDR1 and CDR2 from the germline V gene are SGHTA and FQGNSA. The CDR3 runs to 17 residues. Trimming cost V 5 bases and J 0 bases; bases outside gene matches: 9. CDR3 loop: CASSPGTSRSSYNEQFF. As DNA, the CDR3 is TGTGCCAGCAGCCCCGGGACTAGTAGGAGCTCCTACAATGAGCAGTTCTTC. The full variable domain, rest sourced from reference TRBV7-2 and TRBJ2-1, is GAGVSQSPSNKVTEKGKDVELRCDPISGHTALYWYRQSLGQGLEFLIYFQGNSAPDKSGLPSDRFSAERTGGSVSTLTIQRTQQEDSAVYLCASSPGTSRSSYNEQFFGPGTRLTVL.

The V gene is TRBV10-3, the J gene TRBJ1-2; D may be TRBD1 (5 bases). The CDR3 totals 13 residues. CDR1 and CDR2 from the germline V gene are ENHRY and SYGVKD. The V end lost 4 bases, the J end lost 7 bases, and 13 bases lay between the germline ends. The CDR3 loop is CAISGQQGGGYTF. DNA for the CDR3: TGTGCCATCAGTGGGCAGCAGGGAGGTGGCTACACCTTC.

This chain links TRBV5-8 with TRBJ2-5, with 7 bases fitting TRBD2. The ends lost 4 bases at V and 5 bases at J; junction bases unmatched: 11. CDR3 length: 15 amino acids. CDR1 and CDR2 (germline): SGHTS, YDEGEE. CDR3 amino acids: CASSHQTSTLETQYF. CDR3 nucleotides: TGTGCCAGCAGCCATCAGACTAGCACTTTGGAGACCCAGTACTTC.

This chain connects TRBV4-1 to TRBJ1-2; D is ambiguous. This CDR3 is 15 amino acids long. The germline V gene has CDR1 MGHRA and CDR2 YSYEKL. Trimming left V 3 bases short and J 4 bases short, with 15 bases between. CDR3 residues: CASSHPVGDRYGYTF. CDR3 DNA sequence: TGCGCCAGCAGCCATCCCGTCGGAGATCGCTATGGCTACACCTTC.

Comments on this clone: Relative to the germline gene, one junction end is altered; a read error may explain this. The same CDR3 can be traced to other DNA sequences in this sample. The chain recombines TRBV27 with TRBJ1-2, with unresolved D. This CDR3 contains 13 residues. Germline CDR1 is MNHEY and CDR2 is SMNVEV (reference sequence). The CDR3 loop reads CASSLGPLDGYTF. For the CDR3, the DNA is TGTGCCAGTAGTTTAGGCCCCCTCGATGGCTACACCTTC.

This chain links TRBV4-1 with TRBJ1-5; D remains ambiguous. The germline V and J ends were trimmed by 4 bases and 9 bases, with 10 bases remaining between them. This CDR3 is built from 12 residues. In germline, CDR1 is MGHRA, CDR2 YSYEKL. In nucleotides, the CDR3 is TGCGCCAGCAGCCTACCCCGGAGGCCCCAGCATTTT. Its protein product is CASSLPRRPQHF.

V is TRBV10-1 and J is TRBJ2-7, with a weak D call TRBD1 (6 bases). Between the trimmed V and J ends, which lost 0 bases and 6 bases, there was a span of 12 bases. The CDR3 consists of 14 residues. Germline V gene sequence: CDR1 WNHNN, CDR2 SYGVQD (reference sequence). The CDR3 loop reads CASSESTQGLEQYF. CDR3 in DNA: TGCGCCAGCAGTGAGTCGACACAGGGTCTCGAGCAGTACTTC.

CDR3 in DNA: TGTGCCAGCAGCTTGCCGGACAGGGATACCTACGAGCAGTACTTC. Encoded protein: CASSLPDRDTYEQYF. The chain couples TRBV7-2 to TRBJ2-7, with TRBD1 matching over 8 bases. V was pared by 3 bases and J by 2 bases, with 6 bases of the junction left unmatched. This CDR3 is 15 amino acids long. Germline lookup yields CDR1 SGHTA and CDR2 FQGNSA. The variable domain in full, completed from reference TRBV7-2 and TRBJ2-7, reads GAGVSQSPSNKVTEKGKDVELRCDPISGHTALYWYRQSLGQGLEFLIYFQGNSAPDKSGLPSDRFSAERTGGSVSTLTIQRTQQEDSAVYLCASSLPDRDTYEQYFGPGTRLTVT.

This clone is a singleton in its sample. This rearrangement joins TRBV3-1 (or the pseudogene TRBV3-2) to TRBJ2-3; D is undetermined. Trimming removed 4 bases from V and 6 bases from J, with 11 bases in between. The germline CDR1 and CDR2 sequences are LGHDT and YNNKEL (reference sequence). The CDR3 loop spans 13 amino acids. CDR3 residues: CASSLLASDTQYF. The CDR3 DNA is TGTGCCAGCAGCCTGCTGGCATCGGATACGCAGTATTTT.

The gene calls are TRBV7-8 and TRBJ1-5, with D possibly being TRBD1 (5 bases). CDR1 and CDR2 from the germline V gene are SGHVS and FQNEAQ. Trimming removed 4 bases at V and 7 bases at J, with 11 bases between. This CDR3 is built from 13 residues. DNA of the CDR3: TGTGCCAGCAGCTCCCAGGGAGGGCAGCCCCAGCATTTT. Its protein is CASSSQGGQPQHF. Based on the CDR3 plus reference TRBV7-8 and TRBJ1-5, the full variable domain is GAGVSQSPRYKVAKRGQDVALRCDPISGHVSLFWYQQALGQGPEFLTYFQNEAQLDKSGLPSDRFFAERPEGSVSTLKIQRTQQEDSAVYLCASSSQGGQPQHFGDGTRLSIL.

This rearrangement joins TRBV5-6 to TRBJ1-6; maybe TRBD1 (5 bases). V was cut by 1 base and J by 8 bases, with 7 bases left in between. This CDR3 spans 13 amino acids. CDR1 is SGHDT, CDR2 YYEEEE, per germline. The CDR3 region has the DNA TGTGCCAGCAGCTTGCCAGGGTATTCACCCCTCCACTTT. It translates to CASSLPGYSPLHF.

The J gene is TRBJ2-2, the V gene TRBV6-2 or TRBV6-3, with a tentative D call TRBD1 (6 bases). The length of the CDR3 is 15 residues. CDR1 and CDR2 from the germline V gene are MNHEY and SVGEGT. Trimming cost V 1 base and J 4 bases, with 10 bases left between them. DNA of the CDR3: TGTGCCAGCAGTTACTTGGGACAACTCACCGGGGAGCTGTTTTTT. Encoded protein: CASSYLGQLTGELFF.

V is TRBV30 and J is TRBJ1-3; D is ambiguous. Germline lookup yields CDR1 GTSNPN and CDR2 SVGIG (reference sequence). V was shortened by 3 bases and J by 2 bases, with 5 bases between the two germline ends. CDR3 length: 12 amino acids. In DNA form, the CDR3 reads TGTGCCTGGAGCCCCGCTGGAAACACCATATATTTT. This encodes CAWSPAGNTIYF.

The chain uses TRBV11-3 and TRBJ1-4; TRBD1 matches at 9 bases. V lost 5 bases, J lost 13 bases, and 11 bases stayed unmatched. The CDR3 runs 14 residues. In germline, CDR1 is SGHNT, CDR2 YENEEA. In DNA form, the CDR3 reads TGTGCCAGCAGCCCCGGGACAGGGATCCCCTTACTGTTTTTT. Its protein is CASSPGTGIPLLFF.

The CDR3 region has the DNA TGTGCCAGCACCGCGGAGACAGGGGTTAATACGCAGTATTTT. Residues: CASTAETGVNTQYF. The chain combines TRBV27 with TRBJ2-3; 8 bases line up with TRBD1. Germline V CDR1 and CDR2: MNHEY, SMNVEV (reference sequence). The CDR3 sequence is 14 residues long. Losses at the gene ends were 7 bases for V and 7 bases for J; bases not matched to a gene: 10.

The chain links TRBV27 to TRBJ2-2; no reliable D call. Germline V CDR1 and CDR2: MNHEY, SMNVEV (reference sequence). The CDR3 contains 12 residues. The ends were cut back, 3 bases at V and 4 bases at J, with 3 bases in the middle. As DNA, the CDR3 is TGTGCCAGCAGTTTGGCCACCGGGGAGCTGTTTTTT. Amino acids: CASSLATGELFF.

The chain carries TRBV7-2 and TRBJ1-6; perhaps TRBD1 as D (5 bases). There are 14 residues in the CDR3. V was clipped by 6 bases and J by 5 bases, with 11 bases between them. Germline CDR1 reads SGHTA; CDR2 reads FQGNSA. CDR3 in DNA: TGTGCCAGCAGGCGACAGCTCAATAATTCACCCCTCCACTTT. Translating it yields CASRRQLNNSPLHF.

This clone was found once. The rearrangement uses TRBV6-2 or TRBV6-3 and TRBJ1-2, with 9 nucleotides matching TRBD1. V lost 0 bases to trimming and J lost 3 bases; unmatched junction nucleotides: 5. Germline values: CDR1 MNHEY, CDR2 SVGEGT. This CDR3 region has 16 residues. The CDR3: CASSYSTTGGDYGYTF. CDR3 bases: TGTGCCAGCAGTTACTCGACTACAGGGGGCGACTATGGCTACACCTTC.

This clone has just a few counts. The chain combines TRBV10-3 with TRBJ1-3, with unresolved D. Germline V gene data show CDR1 as ENHRY and CDR2 as SYGVKD. The CDR3 is 15 amino acids. Trimming removed 3 bases from V and 0 bases from J, with 9 bases in between. The CDR3, as DNA: TGTGCCATCAGTGATTCAGGAACCTCTGGAAACACCATATATTTT. Amino acids: CAISDSGTSGNTIYF.

This clone was recorded a few times. This chain joins TRBV6-5 and TRBJ1-2; 9 bases are shared with TRBD1. The germline V gene has CDR1 MNHEY and CDR2 SVGAGI. This CDR3 has 14 amino acids. The V segment lost 5 bases and the J segment 0 bases; nucleotides outside the gene matches: 1. The CDR3 here is CASSRTGANYGYTF. DNA for the CDR3: TGTGCCAGCAGTCGGACAGGGGCTAACTATGGCTACACCTTC.

This clone was seen only a few times. This chain uses TRBV3-1 (or the pseudogene TRBV3-2) with TRBJ1-2; weak D call: TRBD1 (6 bases). The V gene lost 6 bases and the J gene lost 6 bases, with 14 bases spanning the gap. The CDR3 is 13 residues long. Germline V lookup: CDR1 LGHDT, CDR2 YNNKEL (reference sequence). The CDR3 loop is CASRVRGGDGYTF. DNA for the CDR3: TGTGCCAGCAGGGTTAGAGGGGGAGATGGCTACACCTTC.

The chain uses TRBV27 and TRBJ1-1; no firm D call. V was pared by 3 bases and J by 2 bases, with 7 bases between. The germline gives CDR1 MNHEY, CDR2 SMNVEV (reference sequence). The CDR3 is made up of 13 amino acids. The CDR3 sequence is CASSFMANTEAFF. The CDR3 DNA is TGTGCCAGCAGTTTCATGGCCAACACTGAAGCTTTCTTT.

The chain couples TRBV2 to TRBJ2-7, with TRBD1 matching over 10 bases. The ends lost 6 bases at V and 1 base at J; junction bases unmatched: 3. The CDR3 has 14 amino acids. Germline V gene sequence: CDR1 SNHLY, CDR2 FYNNEI. CDR3 sequence reads: CASRPGQGSYEQYF. Written as DNA, the CDR3 is TGTGCCAGCAGGCCGGGACAGGGGTCCTACGAGCAGTACTTC.

The chain couples TRBV5-1 to TRBJ2-7, with unresolved D. This CDR3 has 12 residues. The germline V gene has CDR1 SGHRS and CDR2 YFSETQ. The germline V and J ends were trimmed by 3 bases and 5 bases, with 9 bases remaining between them. CDR3 sequence reads: CASSSLYDEQYF. The DNA of the CDR3 is TGCGCCAGCAGCTCCCTCTACGACGAGCAGTACTTC.

As to this clone: This sample also contains other DNA sequences that code for the same CDR3. This rearrangement joins TRBV6-2 or TRBV6-3 to TRBJ1-2; D is ambiguous. Germline values: CDR1 MNHEY, CDR2 SVGEGT. The CDR3 covers 12 residues. V was trimmed by 0 bases and J by 4 bases, leaving 3 bases between them. The CDR3 sequence: CASSYSSYGYTF. In DNA, the CDR3 is TGTGCCAGCAGTTACTCGAGCTATGGCTACACCTTC.